One sample yielded the 3 T cell receptor beta chains listed below, sequenced in a study of neurological immune-mediated disorders. TCRdb re-called the 5' RACE reads through MiXCR, storing one row per CDR3 protein. Of some 31,000 distinct CDR3 sequences in the sample, 4.6% are singletons; the top ten hold around 23%. Specimen: PBMCs. The receptors derive from a man younger than 30 in good health.

This clonotype was detected ten times or more. The V gene is TRBV20-1, the J gene TRBJ2-5, with 8 positions matching TRBD2. Trimming removed 2 bases from V and 4 bases from J; junction bases left unmatched: 9. This CDR3 comprises 15 residues. Per germline, CDR1 DFQATT and CDR2 SNEGSKA (reference sequence). The CDR3 DNA reads as TGCAGTGCTAGACGGGGGACGGGAGGGGGAGAGACCCAGTACTTC. It encodes CSARRGTGGGETQYF.

Ten or more counts support this clonotype. This chain links TRBV4-1 with TRBJ1-2, with 7 bases matching TRBD1. The CDR3 sequence is 13 residues long. J lost 8 bases, V lost 3 bases, and 6 bases had no gene match. From germline, CDR1 is MGHRA and CDR2 YSYEKL. CDR3 in amino acids: CASSHLQGRGYTF. The CDR3 coding sequence is TGCGCCAGCAGCCATTTACAGGGGAGAGGCTACACCTTC.

In this sample, this clonotype turned up many times. The CDR3 coding sequence is TGCGCCAGCAGCTCACAGAGCACAGATACGCAGTATTTT. Protein: CASSSQSTDTQYF. The chain links TRBV5-1 to TRBJ2-3; no firm D call. The germline V gene has CDR1 SGHRS and CDR2 YFSETQ. This CDR3 has 13 amino acids. Trimming left V 3 bases short and J 0 bases short, with 5 bases between.